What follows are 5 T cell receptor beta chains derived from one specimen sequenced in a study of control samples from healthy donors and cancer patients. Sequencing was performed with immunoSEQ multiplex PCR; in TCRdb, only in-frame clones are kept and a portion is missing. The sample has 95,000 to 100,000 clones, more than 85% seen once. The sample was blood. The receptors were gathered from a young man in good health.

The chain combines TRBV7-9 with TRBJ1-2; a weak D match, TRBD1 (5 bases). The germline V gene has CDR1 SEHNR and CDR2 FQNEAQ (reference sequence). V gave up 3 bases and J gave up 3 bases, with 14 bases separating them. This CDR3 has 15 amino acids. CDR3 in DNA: TGTGCCAGCAGCTTTAGTCCGGGACCCCACTATGGCTACACCTTC. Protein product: CASSFSPGPHYGYTF.

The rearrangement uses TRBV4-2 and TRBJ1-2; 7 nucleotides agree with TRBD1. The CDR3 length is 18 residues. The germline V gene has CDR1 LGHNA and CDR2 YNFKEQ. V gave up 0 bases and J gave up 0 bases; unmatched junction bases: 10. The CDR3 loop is CASSQDLMRGHTNYGYTF. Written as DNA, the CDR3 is TGTGCCAGCAGCCAAGATCTTATGAGGGGGCATACTAACTATGGCTACACCTTC.

CDR3 nucleotide sequence: TGCAGCGTCGGTGCCGGGACAGGGGGCACCGGGGAGCTGTTTTTT. This codes for CSVGAGTGGTGELFF. The chain couples TRBV29-1 to TRBJ2-2; 11 nucleotides agree with TRBD1. V lost 6 bases to trimming and J lost 4 bases; unmatched junction nucleotides: 7. This CDR3 comprises 15 residues. Germline V lookup: CDR1 SQVTM, CDR2 ANQGSEA.

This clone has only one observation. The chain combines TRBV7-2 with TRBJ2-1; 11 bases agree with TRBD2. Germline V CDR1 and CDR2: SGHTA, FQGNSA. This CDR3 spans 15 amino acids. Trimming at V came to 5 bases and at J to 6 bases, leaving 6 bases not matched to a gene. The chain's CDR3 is CASSEGTSGTNEQFF. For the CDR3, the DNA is TGTGCCAGCAGCGAAGGGACTAGCGGAACCAATGAGCAGTTCTTC.

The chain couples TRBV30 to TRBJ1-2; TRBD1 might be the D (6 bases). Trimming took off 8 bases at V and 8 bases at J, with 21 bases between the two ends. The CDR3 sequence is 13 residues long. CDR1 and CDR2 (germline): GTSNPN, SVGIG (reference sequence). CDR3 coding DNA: TGTGCCAGGTCCTGGGGGCCCGAGGGCGGCTACACCTTC. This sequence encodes CARSWGPEGGYTF.